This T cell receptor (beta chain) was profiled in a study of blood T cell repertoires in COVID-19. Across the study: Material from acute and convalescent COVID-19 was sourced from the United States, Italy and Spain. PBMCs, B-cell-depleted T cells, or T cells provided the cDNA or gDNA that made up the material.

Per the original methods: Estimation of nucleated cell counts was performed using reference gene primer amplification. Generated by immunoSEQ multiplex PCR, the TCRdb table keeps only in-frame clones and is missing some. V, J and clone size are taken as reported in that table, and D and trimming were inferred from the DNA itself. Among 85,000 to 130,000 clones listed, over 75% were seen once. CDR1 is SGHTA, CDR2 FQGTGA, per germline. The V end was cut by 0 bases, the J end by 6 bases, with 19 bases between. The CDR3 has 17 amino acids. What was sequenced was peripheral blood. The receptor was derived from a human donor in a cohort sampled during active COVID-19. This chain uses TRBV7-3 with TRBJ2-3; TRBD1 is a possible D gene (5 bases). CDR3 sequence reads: CASSLTLGAGLGDTQYF. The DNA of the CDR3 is TGTGCCAGCAGCTTAACCCTAGGGGCTGGGCTCGGGGATACGCAGTATTTT.